One and the same sample provided the 5 T cell receptor beta chains below, sequenced in a study of vaccination and CD4 T cells after COVID-19. An Oncomine TCR Beta short-read assay was used to sequence the DNA from cultured CD4+ T cells. Via MiXCR, TCRdb re-called the PCR reads, giving one row per CDR3 protein. The sample holds some 10,000 distinct CDR3 sequences; roughly 44% are singletons and the top ten take approximately 12%. Treatment here: roughly nine-day PBMC culture with coronavirus spike peptide pools or control peptides (ViraFEST assay). These TCRs are of unknown antigen specificity. The specimen sequenced was CD4+ T cells from blood, cultured in vitro. These receptors were obtained from a human donor who had recovered from COVID-19.

This clonotype was counted between two and nine times. V and J are TRBV20-1 and TRBJ2-3; a weak D match, TRBD2 (5 bases). V lost 5 bases to trimming and J lost 1 base, with 13 bases between them. CDR3 length: 14 residues. Germline lookup yields CDR1 DFQATT and CDR2 SNEGSKA (reference sequence). CDR3 protein: CSAYPLSGTDTQYF. The CDR3 coding sequence is TGCAGTGCTTATCCCCTTAGCGGCACAGATACGCAGTATTTT.

This clonotype was counted between two and nine times. This chain connects TRBV27 to TRBJ2-1, with 9 bases aligning to TRBD1. V was clipped by 5 bases and J by 10 bases; unmatched bases: 9. The CDR3 totals 14 residues. CDR1 MNHEY and CDR2 SMNVEV come from the germline V gene (reference sequence). CDR3 coding DNA: TGTGCCAGCAGTAGGACAGGGGTTTTCGGCGAGCAGTTCTTC. Translating it yields CASSRTGVFGEQFF.

The rearrangement joins TRBV7-8 to TRBJ1-5; 7 positions agree with TRBD1. The length of the CDR3 is 15 residues. Germline V gives CDR1 SGHVS, CDR2 FQNEAQ. V lost 2 bases, J lost 3 bases, and 4 bases stayed unmatched. Here the CDR3 DNA reads TGTGCCAGCAGCTTATCAACAGGGGTCAATCAGCCCCAGCATTTT. Its translation is CASSLSTGVNQPQHF.

The chain joins TRBV20-1 to TRBJ2-1; D unclear. The CDR3 contains 18 residues. The V gene lost 2 bases and the J gene lost 0 bases, with 20 bases spanning the gap. The germline V gene encodes CDR1 DFQATT and CDR2 SNEGSKA (reference sequence). CDR3: CSARRISETWVSYNEQFF. CDR3 nucleotides: TGCAGTGCTAGACGGATCTCTGAAACCTGGGTCTCCTACAATGAGCAGTTCTTC.

The V gene is TRBV20-1, the J gene TRBJ2-7; D possibly corresponds to TRBD1 (6 bases). Germline V gives CDR1 DFQATT, CDR2 SNEGSKA (reference sequence). V was shortened by 5 bases and J by 3 bases, with 11 bases between the two germline ends. The CDR3 loop spans 12 amino acids. This CDR3 reads CSAPDRNYEQYF. The CDR3 DNA follows: TGCAGTGCTCCCGACAGGAACTACGAGCAGTACTTC.